The 20 T cell receptor beta chains in this list originate from one sample, sequenced in a study of blood T cell repertoires in COVID-19. The table came from immunoSEQ multiplex PCR; TCRdb's copy has only in-frame clones and leaves some out. Of over 100,000 clones listed, around 89% were seen once; the top ten hold about 4.1%. Sequenced material: peripheral blood. All receptors derive from a man in his sixties with COVID-19, enrolled during active disease.

The chain uses TRBV10-3 and TRBJ2-3; 11 nucleotides align to TRBD2. V lost 8 bases, J lost 3 bases, and 4 bases stayed unmatched. Germline values: CDR1 ENHRY, CDR2 SYGVKD. This CDR3 spans 14 amino acids. CDR3 sequence (DNA): TGTGCCATCTCGACTAGCGGGGTTACAGATACGCAGTATTTT. Translation gives CAISTSGVTDTQYF.

On this clone: Other DNA sequences from this sample encode an identical CDR3 as well. The chain has TRBV6-1 and TRBJ1-5; D ambiguous. Germline V CDR1 and CDR2: MNHNS, SASEGT. There are 14 residues in the CDR3. V was clipped by 0 bases and J by 2 bases, with 5 bases between them. Here the CDR3 reads CASSEARGNQPQHF. CDR3 sequence (DNA): TGTGCCAGCAGTGAAGCGAGGGGCAATCAGCCCCAGCATTTT.

The J gene is TRBJ1-4, the V gene TRBV20-1; 8 bases align to TRBD1. There are 16 residues in the CDR3. V dropped 3 bases and J dropped 3; count of bases not matched to a gene: 9. Germline-derived CDR1 and CDR2 are DFQATT and SNEGSKA (reference sequence). The chain's CDR3 is CSASQSGGSPNEKLFF. The CDR3 DNA is TGCAGTGCTAGTCAATCAGGGGGCAGCCCTAATGAAAAACTGTTTTTT.

This chain joins TRBV28 and TRBJ1-5; TRBD1 aligns across 7 bases. The V segment lost 6 bases and the J segment 2 bases; nucleotides outside the gene matches: 4. Germline assignment: CDR1 MDHEN and CDR2 SYDVKM. The CDR3 runs 14 residues. DNA for the CDR3: TGTGCCAGCAGCCGGACAGGTGGCAATCAGCCCCAGCATTTT. Its protein is CASSRTGGNQPQHF.

This chain uses TRBV4-3 with TRBJ2-7, with 7 nucleotides matching TRBD1. This CDR3 has 13 amino acids. The germline V gene has CDR1 LGHNA and CDR2 YSLEER. With V trimmed by 4 bases and J by 0 bases, 0 bases remained unmatched. For the CDR3, the DNA is TGCGCCAGCAGCCGGGACAGCTCCTACGAGCAGTACTTC. Protein sequence: CASSRDSSYEQYF.

V usage is TRBV6-5 and J usage is TRBJ1-2; 8 bases are shared with TRBD1. Germline V gene data show CDR1 as MNHEY and CDR2 as SVGAGI. The CDR3 contains 15 residues. The J segment lost 6 bases and the V segment lost 2 bases, leaving 8 bases of the junction unmatched. DNA for the CDR3: TGTGCCAGCAGTTACATTAGCAGGGGGCCGGATGGCTACACCTTC. Translated: CASSYISRGPDGYTF.

V and J are TRBV11-3 and TRBJ2-7; TRBD2 aligns across 7 bases. V was clipped by 5 bases and J by 3 bases; unmatched bases: 13. CDR1 SGHNT and CDR2 YENEEA come from the germline V gene. This CDR3 has 16 amino acids. This CDR3 reads CASSISKSGKDYEQYF. The DNA of the CDR3 is TGTGCCAGCAGCATCTCTAAGAGCGGGAAAGACTACGAGCAGTACTTC. The whole variable domain, filled in from reference TRBV11-3 and TRBJ2-7, reads EAGVVQSPRYKIIEKKQPVAFWCNPISGHNTLYWYLQNLGQGPELLIRYENEEAVDDSQLPKDRFSAERLKGVDSTLKIQPAELGDSAVYLCASSISKSGKDYEQYFGPGTRLTVT.

In DNA form, the CDR3 reads TGTGCCAGCAGCTCGCAGGGAGGAGGCTACACCTTC. As protein: CASSSQGGGYTF. The rearrangement uses TRBV7-9 and TRBJ1-2, with a tentative D call TRBD1 (5 bases). The CDR3 length is 12 residues. V lost 4 bases and J lost 8, with 11 bases in between. CDR1 SEHNR and CDR2 FQNEAQ come from the germline V gene (reference sequence).

J is TRBJ1-1 and V is TRBV19, with 7 bases identical to TRBD1. The CDR3 is made up of 15 amino acids. The germline CDR1 and CDR2 sequences are LNHDA and SQIVND (reference sequence). With V trimmed by 7 bases and J by 6 bases, 14 bases remained unmatched. CDR3 DNA sequence: TGTGCCAGTACTCCGAGCCTACAGGGGCAGGCTGAAGCTTTCTTT. This translates into CASTPSLQGQAEAFF.

V is TRBV10-3 and J is TRBJ1-5; D is undetermined. This CDR3 is built from 15 residues. Germline CDR1 is ENHRY and CDR2 is SYGVKD. V lost 0 bases and J 7 bases, leaving 13 bases between the germline ends. The CDR3 is CAISESVDWRQPQHF. The DNA of the CDR3 is TGTGCCATCAGTGAGTCAGTGGATTGGAGGCAGCCCCAGCATTTT.

The CDR3 here is CASSPEYVNEQFF. The CDR3 nucleotides read TGTGCCAGCAGCCCGGAGTATGTGAATGAGCAGTTCTTC. This rearrangement joins TRBV28 to TRBJ2-1; no clear D. The germline gives CDR1 MDHEN, CDR2 SYDVKM. CDR3 length: 13 residues. Deletions cut 6 bases from V and 7 bases from J, with 13 bases between.

The chain is built from TRBV24-1 and TRBJ1-1; 7 bases are shared with TRBD1. Germline CDR1 KGHDR, CDR2 SFDVKD. This CDR3 comprises 16 residues. J was trimmed by 1 base and V by 2 bases; bases with no gene match: 6. The CDR3 region has the DNA TGTGCCACCAGTGATTCCCAGGGGGAATCGAACACTGAAGCTTTCTTT. It is translated as CATSDSQGESNTEAFF.

This sequence joins TRBV10-3 and TRBJ1-1; possible D gene TRBD1, 5 bases. The CDR3 totals 14 residues. V dropped 4 bases and J dropped 4 bases, with 13 bases sitting between them. Germline CDR1 is ENHRY and CDR2 is SYGVKD. The CDR3 DNA sequence: TGTGCCATCAGTGGGTTAGGGGCCGCCACTGAAGCTTTCTTT. Protein sequence: CAISGLGAATEAFF.

V is TRBV6-2 or TRBV6-3 and J is TRBJ1-3; 7 bases agree with TRBD1. The length of the CDR3 is 14 residues. Germline CDR1 is MNHEY and CDR2 is SVGEGT. The V and J ends lost 0 bases and 4 bases, in that order; junction bases with no gene match: 0. As DNA, the CDR3 is TGTGCCAGCAGTTACTCGGACAGGGGAAACACCATATATTTT. It specifies CASSYSDRGNTIYF.

The rearrangement joins TRBV29-1 to TRBJ2-7; 8 bases map to TRBD1. This CDR3 is built from 11 residues. The germline V gene has CDR1 SQVTM and CDR2 ANQGSEA. Trimming cost V 6 bases and J 5 bases; bases outside gene matches: 3. In nucleotides, the CDR3 is TGCAGCGTGACAGGGGCAGACGAGCAGTACTTC. Translation gives CSVTGADEQYF.

The chain employs TRBV7-2 and TRBJ2-7; 12 bases agree with TRBD2. The CDR3 runs to 15 residues. Germline trimming cut 6 bases from V and 4 bases from J; bases unmatched to any gene: 7. Germline CDR1 and CDR2: SGHTA and FQGNSA. This chain's CDR3 is CASREGGTSGYEQYF. Written as DNA, the CDR3 is TGTGCCAGCAGGGAAGGTGGGACTAGCGGGTACGAGCAGTACTTC.

This chain uses TRBV27 with TRBJ1-1; weak D call: TRBD1 (6 bases). There are 14 residues in the CDR3. Trimming removed 7 bases at V and 1 base at J, with 13 bases between. The germline V gene encodes CDR1 MNHEY and CDR2 SMNVEV (reference sequence). CDR3 sequence: CASKKPGQNTEAFF. The CDR3 nucleotides read TGTGCCAGCAAAAAACCGGGACAGAACACTGAAGCTTTCTTT.

The J gene is TRBJ2-1, the V gene TRBV19; 9 nucleotides agree with TRBD2. Per the germline V gene, CDR1 is LNHDA and CDR2 is SQIVND (reference sequence). The CDR3 has 14 residues. Germline trimming cut 5 bases from V and 4 bases from J; bases unmatched to any gene: 3. The CDR3 spells CASSQLAGYNEQFF. The CDR3 DNA reads TGTGCCAGTAGTCAGCTAGCGGGGTACAATGAGCAGTTCTTC.

This rearrangement joins TRBV19 to TRBJ2-7; D not resolved. V was pared by 2 bases and J by 1 base, with 6 bases between. The CDR3 totals 13 residues. Germline V gene data show CDR1 as LNHDA and CDR2 as SQIVND (reference sequence). CDR3 region: CASSISSSYEQYF. For the CDR3, the DNA is TGTGCCAGTAGTATATCATCATCCTACGAGCAGTACTTC.

This rearrangement joins TRBV18 to TRBJ1-1, with TRBD1 as a possible D gene (5 bases). Looked up from germline, CDR1 is KGHSH and CDR2 is LQKENI. The CDR3 contains 16 residues. V was pared by 3 bases and J by 0 bases, with 14 bases between. CDR3 in amino acids: CASSPGIQELNTEAFF. The CDR3 nucleotides are TGTGCCAGCTCACCTGGAATACAGGAGTTGAACACTGAAGCTTTCTTT.